The clone carrying this T cell receptor beta chain was observed once. Source study methods: Estimation of nucleated cell counts relied on the amplification of reference gene primers. Profiling relied on immunoSEQ multiplex PCR, and the TCRdb table lists in-frame clones only, not all of them. D and trimming were read from the DNA, whereas the V and J calls and clone size are those reported in that table. Of roughly 90,000 clones in the sample, approximately 87% are singletons; the top ten hold approximately 1.5%. V was shortened by 5 bases and J by 6 bases, with 20 bases between the two germline ends. Germline CDR1 is SGHAT and CDR2 is FQNNGV. CDR3 length equals 15 residues. The record originates from a study of blood T cell repertoires in COVID-19. Study information: The samples span acute and convalescent COVID-19 from the United States, Italy and Spain. PBMCs, B-cell-depleted T cells, or T cells provided the cDNA or gDNA that made up the material.

The sequence was collected from a human donor with active COVID-19. The donor label of this sample is uncertain. Source material: peripheral blood. The chain is built from TRBV11-2 and TRBJ2-7; maybe TRBD2 (5 bases). CDR3 DNA sequence: TGTGCCAGCAGCAAAATTTGGACTCCCAAACCCGAGCAGTACTTC. This codes for CASSKIWTPKPEQYF.